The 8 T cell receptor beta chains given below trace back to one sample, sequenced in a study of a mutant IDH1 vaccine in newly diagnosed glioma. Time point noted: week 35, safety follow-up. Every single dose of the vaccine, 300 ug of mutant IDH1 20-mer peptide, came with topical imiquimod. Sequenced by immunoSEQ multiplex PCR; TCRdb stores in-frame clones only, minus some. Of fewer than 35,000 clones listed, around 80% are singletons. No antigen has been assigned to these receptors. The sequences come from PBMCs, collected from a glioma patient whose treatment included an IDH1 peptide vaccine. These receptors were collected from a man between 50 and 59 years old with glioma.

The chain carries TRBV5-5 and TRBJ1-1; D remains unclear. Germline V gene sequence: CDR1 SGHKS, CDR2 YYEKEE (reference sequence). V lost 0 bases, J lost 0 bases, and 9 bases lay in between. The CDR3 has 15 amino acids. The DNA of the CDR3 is TGTGCCAGCAGCTTGGGGCGGTCTATGAACACTGAAGCTTTCTTT. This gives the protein CASSLGRSMNTEAFF.

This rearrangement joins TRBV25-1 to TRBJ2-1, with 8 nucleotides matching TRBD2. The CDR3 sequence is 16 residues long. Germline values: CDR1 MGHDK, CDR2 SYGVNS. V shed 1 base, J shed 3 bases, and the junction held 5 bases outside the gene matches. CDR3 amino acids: CASSEWSGGIYNEQFF. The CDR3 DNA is TGTGCCAGCAGTGAATGGAGCGGGGGAATCTACAATGAGCAGTTCTTC.

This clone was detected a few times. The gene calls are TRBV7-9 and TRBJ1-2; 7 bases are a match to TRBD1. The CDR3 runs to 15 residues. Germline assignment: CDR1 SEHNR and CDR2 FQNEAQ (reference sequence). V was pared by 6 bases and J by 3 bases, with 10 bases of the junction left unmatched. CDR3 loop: CASRTGTEIDYGYTF. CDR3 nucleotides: TGTGCCAGCAGGACCGGGACAGAGATCGACTATGGCTACACCTTC. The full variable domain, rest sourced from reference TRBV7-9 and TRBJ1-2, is DTGVSQNPRHKITKRGQNVTFRCDPISEHNRLYWYRQTLGQGPEFLTYFQNEAQLEKSRLLSDRFSAERPKGSFSTLEIQRTEQGDSAMYLCASRTGTEIDYGYTFGSGTRLTVV.

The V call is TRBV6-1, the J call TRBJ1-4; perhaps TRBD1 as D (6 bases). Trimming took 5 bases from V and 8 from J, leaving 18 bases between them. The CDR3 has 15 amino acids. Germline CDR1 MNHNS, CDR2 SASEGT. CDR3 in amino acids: CASSPIGTGAEKLFF. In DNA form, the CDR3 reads TGTGCCAGCAGTCCAATAGGGACGGGGGCGGAAAAACTGTTTTTT.

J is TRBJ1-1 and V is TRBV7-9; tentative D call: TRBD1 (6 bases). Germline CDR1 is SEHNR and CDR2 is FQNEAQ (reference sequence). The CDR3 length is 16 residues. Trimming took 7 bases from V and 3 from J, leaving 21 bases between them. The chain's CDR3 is CASTKGGRGEDTEAFF. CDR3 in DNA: TGTGCCAGCACCAAAGGGGGGAGGGGGGAAGACACTGAAGCTTTCTTT.

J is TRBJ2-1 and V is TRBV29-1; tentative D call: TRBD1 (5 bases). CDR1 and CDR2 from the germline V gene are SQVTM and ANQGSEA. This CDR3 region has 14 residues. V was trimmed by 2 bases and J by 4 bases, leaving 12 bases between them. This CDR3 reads CSVEHPQGYNEQFF. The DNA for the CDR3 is TGCAGCGTTGAACATCCCCAGGGATACAATGAGCAGTTCTTC.

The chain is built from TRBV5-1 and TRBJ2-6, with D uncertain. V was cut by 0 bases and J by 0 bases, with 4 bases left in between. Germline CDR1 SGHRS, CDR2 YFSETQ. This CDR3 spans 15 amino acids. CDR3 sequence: CASSLAPSGANVLTF. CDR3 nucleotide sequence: TGCGCCAGCAGCTTGGCACCCTCTGGGGCCAACGTCCTGACTTTC.

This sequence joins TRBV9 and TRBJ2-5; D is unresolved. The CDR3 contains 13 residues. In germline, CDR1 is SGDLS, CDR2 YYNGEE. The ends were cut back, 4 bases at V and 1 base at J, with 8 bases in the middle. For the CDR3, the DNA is TGTGCCAGCAGCTCCGATGCCCAAGAGACCCAGTACTTC. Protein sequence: CASSSDAQETQYF.